The 4 T cell receptor beta chains below were found in one sample sequenced in a study of blood T cell repertoires in COVID-19. Profiled with immunoSEQ multiplex PCR; TCRdb holds only in-frame clones, not every one. The sample consists of about 170,000 clones, about 80% of them appearing once. The sample was PBMCs or T cells enriched from blood (not recorded which). The receptors derive from a woman in her 70s in a cohort exposed to, infected with or recovered from COVID-19 (not recorded which).

This clone was seen a single time. The chain recombines TRBV19 with TRBJ1-2; no firm D call. CDR1 is LNHDA and CDR2 is SQIVND in the germline V gene (reference sequence). The CDR3 consists of 16 residues. V was clipped by 9 bases and J by 5 bases, with 25 bases between them. CDR3 sequence: CASSQETGSVGYGYTF. In nucleotides, the CDR3 is TGTGCCAGCTCGCAGGAGACGGGGAGCGTGGGATATGGCTACACCTTC.

This clone was seen once. Germline is not matched at one junction end, which may reflect a read error. CDR3 loop: CASSPGQGSFNEQFF. The CDR3, as DNA: TGTGCCAGCAGCCCAGGACAGGGATCCTTCAATGAGCAGTTCTTC. This chain joins TRBV5-4 and TRBJ2-1, with 8 bases matching TRBD1. This CDR3 region has 15 residues. Germline V gives CDR1 SGHNT, CDR2 YYREEE (reference sequence).

CDR3 DNA sequence: TGTGCCAGCAGCCCAGCAGGGCCACCAGATACGCAGTATTTT. It specifies CASSPAGPPDTQYF. This chain connects TRBV7-2 to TRBJ2-3, with a tentative D call TRBD1 (5 bases). Per germline, CDR1 SGHTA and CDR2 FQGNSA. This CDR3 region has 14 residues. V shed 5 bases and J shed 4 bases, with 13 bases lying between them.

The chain employs TRBV20-1 and TRBJ2-1, with D perhaps matching TRBD2 (5 bases). The germline V gene has CDR1 DFQATT and CDR2 SNEGSKA (reference sequence). Trimming took 5 bases from V and 15 from J, leaving 11 bases between them. This CDR3 comprises 9 residues. The CDR3 DNA follows: TGCAGTGCTGGTAGGACTGCGTTCTTC. Residues: CSAGRTAFF.